Each of the 20 T cell receptor beta chains below was sequenced from the same sample in a study of identical twins. Using its own MiXCR run on the 5' RACE reads, TCRdb lists one record per CDR3 protein. The sample contains approximately 500,000 distinct CDR3 sequences, about 24% of which appear only once. These data were also reused for a study on T cells expressing NK-cell markers.

The material sequenced was CD4+ T cells sorted from blood. The source of these receptors is a woman younger than 35 in good health.

This clonotype was picked up a small number of times. The chain carries TRBV7-2 and TRBJ2-3; TRBD1 might be the D (8 bases). The CDR3 contains 15 residues. Between the trimmed V and J ends, which lost 4 bases and 4 bases, there was a span of 15 bases. CDR1 is SGHTA, CDR2 FQGNSA, per germline. The CDR3, as DNA: TGTGCCAGCAGCTCCACAGGGGGGGGCGCAGATACGCAGTATTTT. Translated, it gives CASSSTGGGADTQYF.

In its sample, this clonotype was seen a few times. CDR3 DNA: TGTGCCAGCAGCTTAGAGAGGATCGATACCTACGAGCAGTACTTC. Translating it yields CASSLERIDTYEQYF. The rearrangement joins TRBV7-2 to TRBJ2-7; D uncertain. Per germline, CDR1 SGHTA and CDR2 FQGNSA. Trimming pared 1 base from V and 2 bases from J, leaving 12 bases between. CDR3 size: 15 residues.

V usage is TRBV5-1 and J usage is TRBJ2-1; 11 nucleotides agree with TRBD2. V lost 4 bases and J lost 4; bases outside the gene matches: 4. Germline V gene data show CDR1 as SGHRS and CDR2 as YFSETQ. CDR3 length: 15 amino acids. The CDR3 region has the DNA TGCGCCAGCAGCGGGACTAGCGGACATTACAATGAGCAGTTCTTC. Its translation is CASSGTSGHYNEQFF.

Many counts were recorded for this clonotype. The chain links TRBV12-3 or TRBV12-4 to TRBJ1-2, with a possible D match to TRBD1 (6 bases). Trimming cost V 5 bases and J 3 bases, with 13 bases left between them. This CDR3 spans 14 amino acids. The CDR3, as DNA: TGTGCCAGCAGTCCCTTGGGGGGCTACTATGGCTACACCTTC. This gives the protein CASSPLGGYYGYTF.

The chain uses TRBV20-1 and TRBJ1-1, with TRBD1 identical over 7 bases. Germline loops: CDR1 DFQATT, CDR2 SNEGSKA (reference sequence). The V gene end was trimmed by 0 bases and the J gene end by 3 bases; junction bases not matched to a gene: 10. CDR3 size: 16 residues. CDR3 in amino acids: CSARDRQGGVDTEAFF. In DNA form, the CDR3 reads TGCAGTGCTAGAGATCGACAGGGAGGGGTAGACACTGAAGCTTTCTTT.

This clonotype occurred a few times. The chain links TRBV9 to TRBJ1-5, with D unclear. V was shortened by 0 bases and J by 9 bases, with 13 bases between the two germline ends. This CDR3 contains 14 residues. Germline loops: CDR1 SGDLS, CDR2 YYNGEE. The CDR3 DNA sequence: TGTGCCAGCAGCGTAGTGGACGAAGCGGGGCCCCAGCATTTT. It is translated as CASSVVDEAGPQHF.

The chain carries TRBV12-3 or TRBV12-4 and TRBJ2-3; D is ambiguous. This CDR3 contains 17 residues. With 4 bases removed from V and 2 bases from J, the gap between germline ends came to 19 bases. For the CDR3, the DNA is TGTGCCAGCAGTTCACGACCGGCCCCCAGACCCACAGATACGCAGTATTTT. Amino acid sequence: CASSSRPAPRPTDTQYF.

This clonotype was seen only a few times. The V gene is TRBV9, the J gene TRBJ2-7; D unresolved. Trimming took off 0 bases at V and 5 bases at J, with 9 bases between the two ends. The CDR3 contains 13 residues. Germline CDR1 and CDR2: SGDLS and YYNGEE. The CDR3 nucleotides are TGTGCCAGCAGCGTAGAGAGTGGAAACGAGCAGTACTTC. Its protein product is CASSVESGNEQYF.

The J gene is TRBJ2-7, the V gene TRBV5-1; D tentatively reads TRBD1 or TRBD2 (6 bases each). The CDR3 extends over 15 amino acids. Trimming stripped 3 bases from V and 6 bases from J, with 19 bases between. Germline V lookup: CDR1 SGHRS, CDR2 YFSETQ. The CDR3 region has the DNA TGCGCCAGCAGCTCGTATGGGGGGCTCTTCCTCGAGCAGTACTTC. Its translation is CASSSYGGLFLEQYF.

This clonotype was counted only a few times. The rearrangement joins TRBV28 to TRBJ2-1, with D perhaps matching TRBD1 or TRBD2 (5 bases each). CDR3 length equals 12 residues. The germline V gene has CDR1 MDHEN and CDR2 SYDVKM. V was pared by 6 bases and J by 7 bases, with 10 bases between. CDR3 bases: TGTGCCAGCAGGAGCTGGGGGAATGAGCAGTTCTTC. Its protein product is CASRSWGNEQFF.

A few counts support this clonotype. The chain links TRBV12-3 or TRBV12-4 to TRBJ2-1; 10 bases are a match to TRBD2. The CDR3 is 20 residues long. With V trimmed by 2 bases and J by 0 bases, 13 bases remained unmatched. CDR3 in amino acids: CASSLIGTSAPRSSYNEQFF. The CDR3 nucleotides are TGTGCCAGCAGTTTAATCGGGACTAGCGCTCCCAGGAGCTCCTACAATGAGCAGTTCTTC.

This clonotype was seen many times. CDR3 DNA sequence: TGCGCCAGCAGCTTGTTTGGGCCATGGACCGGGGAGCTGTTTTTT. Translation gives CASSLFGPWTGELFF. V usage is TRBV5-1 and J usage is TRBJ2-2; no clear D. Germline CDR1 SGHRS, CDR2 YFSETQ. V dropped 1 base and J dropped 5 bases, with 12 bases sitting between them. The CDR3 covers 15 residues.

The genes are TRBV24-1 and TRBJ2-3; perhaps TRBD2 as D (5 bases). The V gene lost 6 bases and the J gene lost 11 bases, with 14 bases spanning the gap. Germline CDR1 KGHDR, CDR2 SFDVKD. This CDR3 spans 12 amino acids. CDR3 amino acids: CATSTLLREQYF. CDR3 nucleotide sequence: TGTGCCACCAGTACCTTGTTACGGGAGCAGTATTTT.

The rearrangement links TRBV7-2 to TRBJ2-5; TRBD1 agrees at 9 bases. J was trimmed by 8 bases and V by 1 base; bases with no gene match: 11. The CDR3 length is 16 residues. CDR1 and CDR2 (germline): SGHTA, FQGNSA. Here the CDR3 reads CASSLVGGTGLETQYF. DNA of the CDR3: TGTGCCAGCAGCTTAGTGGGGGGGACAGGGTTGGAAACCCAGTACTTC.

The chain is built from TRBV15 and TRBJ2-7; weak D call: TRBD1 (5 bases). The CDR3 has 15 residues. Germline V gene lookup returns CDR1 LNHNV and CDR2 YYDKDF (reference sequence). The V gene lost 0 bases and the J gene lost 5 bases, with 14 bases spanning the gap. CDR3 in DNA: TGTGCCACCAGCAGAGATCAAAAGGGGTACAACGAGCAGTACTTC. It is translated as CATSRDQKGYNEQYF.

The J gene is TRBJ1-1, the V gene TRBV3-1; D gene ambiguous. This CDR3 contains 14 residues. Per germline, CDR1 LGHDT and CDR2 YNNKEL (reference sequence). Trimming removed 1 base from V and 6 bases from J, with 12 bases in between. The CDR3 is CASSQGAGKAEAFF. For the CDR3, the DNA is TGTGCCAGCAGCCAAGGGGCGGGGAAGGCTGAAGCTTTCTTT.

The chain employs TRBV29-1 and TRBJ2-1; 7 nucleotides match TRBD2. This CDR3 region has 14 residues. V dropped 5 bases and J dropped 2; count of bases not matched to a gene: 6. The germline V gene has CDR1 SQVTM and CDR2 ANQGSEA. CDR3 DNA sequence: TGCAGCGTTTTGGGCGGGAGTACCTACAATGAGCAGTTCTTC. This translates into CSVLGGSTYNEQFF.

This clonotype was detected a few times. Here the CDR3 reads CASSEGTSGRPRFF. The CDR3 nucleotides read TGTGCCAGCAGTGAGGGGACTAGCGGGAGGCCGCGGTTCTTC. The chain employs TRBV2 and TRBJ2-1; 15 bases fit TRBD2. This CDR3 spans 14 amino acids. The trim removed 3 bases at V and 15 bases at J, leaving 6 bases unmatched. The V gene's germline CDR1 is SNHLY and CDR2 FYNNEI. Filled out from reference TRBV2 and TRBJ2-1, the complete variable domain reads EPEVTQTPSHQVTQMGQEVILRCVPISNHLYFYWYRQILGQKVEFLVSFYNNEISEKSEIFDDQFSVERPDGSNFTLKIRSTKLEDSAMYFCASSEGTSGRPRFFGPGTRLTVL.

This sequence joins TRBV6-2 or TRBV6-3 and TRBJ1-5; D remains ambiguous. Looked up from germline, CDR1 is MNHEY and CDR2 is SVGEGT. The CDR3 extends over 15 amino acids. V was pared by 2 bases and J by 0 bases, with 8 bases between. CDR3 nucleotides: TGTGCCAGCAGTTACGTTGGAGGTAGCAATCAGCCCCAGCATTTT. Translated: CASSYVGGSNQPQHF.

This clonotype showed up just once. The chain couples TRBV11-2 to TRBJ2-3, with TRBD2 as a possible D gene (5 bases). CDR3 size: 14 residues. Germline values: CDR1 SGHAT, CDR2 FQNNGV. V shed 1 base and J shed 2 bases, with 7 bases lying between them. The DNA for the CDR3 is TGTGCCAGCAGCTTAGTAGCGTTCACAGATACGCAGTATTTT. Translating it yields CASSLVAFTDTQYF.